This TCR beta chain was recovered during a study of PD-L1 blockade in urothelial cancer. Study-level information: Prior chemotherapy ranged from 0 to 3 regimens per patient.

Patients were living with locally advanced or metastatic urothelial carcinoma. Sample numbers ranged from 1 to 8 per patient, encompassing pretreatment and on-treatment collections. General observations from the study: Patients with below-median pretreatment blood clonality survived longer.

V lost 2 bases to trimming and J lost 4 bases, with 12 bases between them. CDR1 and CDR2 (germline): SGHVS, FQNEAQ. CDR3 size: 15 residues. Profiled with immunoSEQ multiplex PCR; TCRdb holds only in-frame clones, not every one. The repertoire includes about 40,000 clones, 82% of them detected once, and 15% to 20% sits in the top ten. Details on this clone: The antigen is unknown.

The TCR originated in a man aged 55 to 69 with urothelial cancer. The sample in question was PBMCs, obtained around atezolizumab (anti-PD-L1) treatment. The rearrangement links TRBV7-8 to TRBJ1-5; perhaps TRBD1 as D (6 bases). DNA for the CDR3: TGTGCCAGCAGCTTAATGGGAGGGGGGAATCAGCCCCAGCATTTT. The encoded protein is CASSLMGGGNQPQHF.